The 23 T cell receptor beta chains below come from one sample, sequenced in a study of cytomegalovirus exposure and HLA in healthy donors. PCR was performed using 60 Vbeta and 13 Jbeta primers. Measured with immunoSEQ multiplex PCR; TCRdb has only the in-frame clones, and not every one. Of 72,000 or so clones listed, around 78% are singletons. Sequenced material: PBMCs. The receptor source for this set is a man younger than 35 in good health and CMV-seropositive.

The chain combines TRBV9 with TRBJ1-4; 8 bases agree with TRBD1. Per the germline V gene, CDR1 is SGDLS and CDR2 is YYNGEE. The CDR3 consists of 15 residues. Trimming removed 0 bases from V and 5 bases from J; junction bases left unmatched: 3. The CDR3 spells CASSVGGQGNEKLFF. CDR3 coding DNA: TGTGCCAGCAGCGTAGGCGGACAGGGAAATGAAAAACTGTTTTTT.

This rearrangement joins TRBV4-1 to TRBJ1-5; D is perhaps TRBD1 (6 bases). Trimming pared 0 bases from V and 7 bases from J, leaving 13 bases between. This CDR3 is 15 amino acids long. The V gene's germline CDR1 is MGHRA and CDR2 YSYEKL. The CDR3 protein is CASSQEEGGWQPQHF. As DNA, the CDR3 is TGCGCCAGCAGCCAAGAAGAAGGGGGATGGCAGCCCCAGCATTTT.

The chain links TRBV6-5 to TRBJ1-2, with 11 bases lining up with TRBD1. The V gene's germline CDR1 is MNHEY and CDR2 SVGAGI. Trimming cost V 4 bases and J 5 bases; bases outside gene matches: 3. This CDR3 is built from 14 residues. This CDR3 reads CASSSDRGRYGYTF. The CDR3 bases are TGTGCCAGCAGTTCGGACAGGGGGCGGTATGGCTACACCTTC.

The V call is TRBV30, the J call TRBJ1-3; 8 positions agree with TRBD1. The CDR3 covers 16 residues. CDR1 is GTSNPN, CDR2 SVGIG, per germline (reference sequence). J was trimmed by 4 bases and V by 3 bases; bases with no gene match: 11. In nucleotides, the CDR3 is TGTGCCTGGAGCTTTCCTGGACAGGGAACAGGAAACACCATATATTTT. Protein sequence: CAWSFPGQGTGNTIYF.

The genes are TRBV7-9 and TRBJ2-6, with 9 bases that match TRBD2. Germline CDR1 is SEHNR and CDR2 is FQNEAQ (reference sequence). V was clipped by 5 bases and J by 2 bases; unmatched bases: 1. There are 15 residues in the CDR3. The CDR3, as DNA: TGTGCCAGCAGCGCTAGCGGGACTGGGGCCAACGTCCTGACTTTC. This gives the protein CASSASGTGANVLTF.

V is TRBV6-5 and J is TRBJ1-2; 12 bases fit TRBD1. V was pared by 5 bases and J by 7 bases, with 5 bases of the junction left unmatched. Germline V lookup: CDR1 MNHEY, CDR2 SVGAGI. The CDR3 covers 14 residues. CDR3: CASSQGQGAAGYTF. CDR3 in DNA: TGTGCCAGCAGTCAGGGACAGGGGGCGGCTGGCTACACCTTC.

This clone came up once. CDR3 protein: CASSLGQVPTEAFF. The CDR3 nucleotides read TGTGCCAGCAGCTTGGGACAGGTCCCCACTGAAGCTTTCTTT. The chain carries TRBV7-9 and TRBJ1-1; 8 bases are a match to TRBD1. After removal of 3 bases from V and 4 bases from J, the junction contained 4 bases not matched to a gene. CDR3 size: 14 residues. CDR1 is SEHNR, CDR2 FQNEAQ, per germline (reference sequence). Looking up the rest from reference TRBV7-9 and TRBJ1-1 gives the full variable domain: DTGVSQNPRHKITKRGQNVTFRCDPISEHNRLYWYRQTLGQGPEFLTYFQNEAQLEKSRLLSDRFSAERPKGSFSTLEIQRTEQGDSAMYLCASSLGQVPTEAFFGQGTRLTVV.

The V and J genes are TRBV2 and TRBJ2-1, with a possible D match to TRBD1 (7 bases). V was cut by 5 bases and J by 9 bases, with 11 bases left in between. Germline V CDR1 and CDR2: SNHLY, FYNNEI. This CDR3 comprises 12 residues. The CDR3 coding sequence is TGTGCCAGCAGTTTCAGGGGGGCTGAGCAGTTCTTC. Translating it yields CASSFRGAEQFF. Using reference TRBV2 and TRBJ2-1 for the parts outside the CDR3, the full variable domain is EPEVTQTPSHQVTQMGQEVILRCVPISNHLYFYWYRQILGQKVEFLVSFYNNEISEKSEIFDDQFSVERPDGSNFTLKIRSTKLEDSAMYFCASSFRGAEQFFGPGTRLTVL.

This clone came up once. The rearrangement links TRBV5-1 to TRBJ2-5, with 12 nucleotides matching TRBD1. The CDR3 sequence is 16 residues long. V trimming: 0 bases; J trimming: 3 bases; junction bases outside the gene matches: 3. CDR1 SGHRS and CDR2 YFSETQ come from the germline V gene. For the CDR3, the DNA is TGCGCCAGCAGCTTGGGGGACAGGGGGCGAGAAGAGACCCAGTACTTC. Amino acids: CASSLGDRGREETQYF.

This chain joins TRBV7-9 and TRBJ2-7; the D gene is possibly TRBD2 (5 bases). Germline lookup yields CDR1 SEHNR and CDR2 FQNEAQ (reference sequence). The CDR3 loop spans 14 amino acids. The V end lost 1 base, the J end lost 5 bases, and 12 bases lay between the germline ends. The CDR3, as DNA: TGTGCCAGCAGCTTAGTGGCGTCGAGGGACGAGCAGTACTTC. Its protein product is CASSLVASRDEQYF. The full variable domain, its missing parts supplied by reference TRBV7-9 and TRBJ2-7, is DTGVSQNPRHKITKRGQNVTFRCDPISEHNRLYWYRQTLGQGPEFLTYFQNEAQLEKSRLLSDRFSAERPKGSFSTLEIQRTEQGDSAMYLCASSLVASRDEQYFGPGTRLTVT.

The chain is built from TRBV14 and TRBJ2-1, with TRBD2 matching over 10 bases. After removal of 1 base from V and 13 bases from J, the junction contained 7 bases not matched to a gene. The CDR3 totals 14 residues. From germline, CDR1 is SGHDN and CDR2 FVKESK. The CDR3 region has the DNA TGTGCCAGCAGCCAAGCCACCCCTAGCGGGAGACAGTTCTTC. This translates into CASSQATPSGRQFF.

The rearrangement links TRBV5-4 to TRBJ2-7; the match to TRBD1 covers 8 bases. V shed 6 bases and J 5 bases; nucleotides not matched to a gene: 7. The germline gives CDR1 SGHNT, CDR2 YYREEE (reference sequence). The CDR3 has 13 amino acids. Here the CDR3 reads CASTTGVTDEQYF. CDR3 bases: TGTGCCAGCACGACAGGGGTTACGGACGAGCAGTACTTC.

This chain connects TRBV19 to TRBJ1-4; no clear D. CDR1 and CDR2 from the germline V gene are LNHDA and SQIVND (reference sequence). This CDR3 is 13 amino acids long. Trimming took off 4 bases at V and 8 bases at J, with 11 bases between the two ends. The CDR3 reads CASSTGSGEKLFF. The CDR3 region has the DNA TGTGCCAGTAGTACGGGGAGCGGCGAAAAACTGTTTTTT.

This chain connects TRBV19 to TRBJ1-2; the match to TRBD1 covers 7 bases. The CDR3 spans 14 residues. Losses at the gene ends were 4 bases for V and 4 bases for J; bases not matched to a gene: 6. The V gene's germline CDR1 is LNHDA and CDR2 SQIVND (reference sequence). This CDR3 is CASSKGTVVYGYTF. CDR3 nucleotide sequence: TGTGCCAGTAGTAAGGGGACAGTAGTCTATGGCTACACCTTC.

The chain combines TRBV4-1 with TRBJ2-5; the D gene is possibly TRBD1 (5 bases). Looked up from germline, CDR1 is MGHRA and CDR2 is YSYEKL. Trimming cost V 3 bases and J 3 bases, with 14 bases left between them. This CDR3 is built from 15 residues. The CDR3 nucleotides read TGCGCCAGCAGCCACAATTCACAGGCAGAAGAGACCCAGTACTTC. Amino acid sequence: CASSHNSQAEETQYF.

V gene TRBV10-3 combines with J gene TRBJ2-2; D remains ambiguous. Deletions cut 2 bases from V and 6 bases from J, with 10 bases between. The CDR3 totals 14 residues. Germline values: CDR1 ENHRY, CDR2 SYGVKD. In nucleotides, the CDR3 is TGTGCCATCAGTGAGACCGCAGATCCCGGGGAGCTGTTTTTT. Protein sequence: CAISETADPGELFF.

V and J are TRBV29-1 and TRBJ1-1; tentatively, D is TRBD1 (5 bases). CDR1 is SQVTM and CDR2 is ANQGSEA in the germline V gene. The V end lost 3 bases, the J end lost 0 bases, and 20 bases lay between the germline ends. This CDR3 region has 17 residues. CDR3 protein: CSVEGPPISTMNTEAFF. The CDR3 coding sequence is TGCAGCGTTGAGGGGCCCCCGATAAGCACTATGAACACTGAAGCTTTCTTT.

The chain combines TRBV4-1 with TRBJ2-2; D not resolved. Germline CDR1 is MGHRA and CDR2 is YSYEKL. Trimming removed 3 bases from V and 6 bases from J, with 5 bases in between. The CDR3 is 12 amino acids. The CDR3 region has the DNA TGCGCCAGCAGCCAGAGGCCCGGGGAGCTGTTTTTT. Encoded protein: CASSQRPGELFF.

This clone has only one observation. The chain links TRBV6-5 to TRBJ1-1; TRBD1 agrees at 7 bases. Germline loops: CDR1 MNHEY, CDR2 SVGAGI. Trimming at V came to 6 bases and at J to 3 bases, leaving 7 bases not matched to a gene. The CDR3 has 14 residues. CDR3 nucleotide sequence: TGTGCCAGCAGCCGAGGGGGCATGGACACTGAAGCTTTCTTT. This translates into CASSRGGMDTEAFF.

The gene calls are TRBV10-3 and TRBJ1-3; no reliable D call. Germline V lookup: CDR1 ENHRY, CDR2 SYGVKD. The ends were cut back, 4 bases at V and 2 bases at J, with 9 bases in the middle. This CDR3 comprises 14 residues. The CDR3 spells CAISVADAGNTIYF. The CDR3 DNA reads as TGTGCCATCAGTGTGGCGGATGCTGGAAACACCATATATTTT.

The CDR3: CASSLARQETQYF. The CDR3 bases are TGTGCCAGCAGCTTAGCCAGGCAAGAGACCCAGTACTTC. V is TRBV7-2 and J is TRBJ2-5; D unclear. CDR3 length: 13 residues. CDR1 and CDR2 (germline): SGHTA, FQGNSA. The V gene lost 0 bases and the J gene lost 2 bases, with 4 bases spanning the gap.

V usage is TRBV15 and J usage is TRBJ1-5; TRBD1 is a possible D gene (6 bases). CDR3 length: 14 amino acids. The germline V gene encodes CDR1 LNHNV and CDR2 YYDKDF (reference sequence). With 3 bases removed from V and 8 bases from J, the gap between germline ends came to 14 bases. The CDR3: CATSSSGGGEPQHF. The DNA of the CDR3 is TGTGCCACCAGCAGTTCGGGGGGCGGTGAGCCCCAGCATTTT.

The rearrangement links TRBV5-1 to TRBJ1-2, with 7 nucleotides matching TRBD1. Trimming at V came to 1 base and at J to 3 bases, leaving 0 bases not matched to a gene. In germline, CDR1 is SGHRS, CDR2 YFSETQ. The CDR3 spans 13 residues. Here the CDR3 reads CASSLTGDYGYTF. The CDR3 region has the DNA TGCGCCAGCAGCTTGACAGGGGACTATGGCTACACCTTC.